The next 3 T cell receptor beta chains were all read from a single sample in a study of radiation and T cells in renal cell carcinoma. Treatment noted: treatment-naive control, cytoreductive nephrectomy. Repertoires were generated with immunoSEQ multiplex PCR, while TCRdb's copy carries only in-frame clones and drops some. This sample has 18,000 or so clones, with roughly 60% found just once. The input for sequencing was tumor tissue, taken from a patient whose treatment was nephrectomy without radiotherapy. The origin of the receptors is a man over 45 with renal cell carcinoma.

The gene calls are TRBV7-8 and TRBJ2-6; 7 nucleotides line up with TRBD1. Germline V lookup: CDR1 SGHVS, CDR2 FQNEAQ. J gave up 0 bases and V 2 bases, and 7 bases lay outside the gene matches. The CDR3 extends over 18 amino acids. The CDR3 DNA is TGTGCCAGCAGCTTAATTATGGCAGGGGGCTCTGGGGCCAACGTCCTGACTTTC. The encoded protein is CASSLIMAGGSGANVLTF.

V gene TRBV2 combines with J gene TRBJ2-1, with 9 nucleotides matching TRBD2. This CDR3 has 14 amino acids. V gave up 3 bases and J gave up 7 bases; unmatched junction bases: 4. Germline CDR1 reads SNHLY; CDR2 reads FYNNEI. The CDR3 DNA follows: TGTGCCAGCAGTGACTGGCGGGGGGGTAATGAGCAGTTCTTC. This codes for CASSDWRGGNEQFF.

The gene calls are TRBV7-8 and TRBJ2-7; tentatively, D is TRBD1 (5 bases). The CDR3 covers 13 residues. Germline V gene sequence: CDR1 SGHVS, CDR2 FQNEAQ. V lost 5 bases and J lost 0, with 8 bases in between. The CDR3 region is CASSRQFSYEQYF. Written as DNA, the CDR3 is TGTGCCAGCAGCCGACAGTTCTCCTACGAGCAGTACTTC.